What follows is one T cell receptor (beta chain) and its context. The sample is drawn from a study of blood T cell repertoires in COVID-19. The overall study: The cDNA or gDNA used as material had been derived from T cells, B-cell-depleted T cells, or PBMCs.

Germline V lookup: CDR1 MNHEY, CDR2 SVGAGI. V was cut by 5 bases and J by 0 bases, with 10 bases left in between. The CDR3 spans 14 residues. TCRdb keeps only in-frame clones here, not all; method: immunoSEQ multiplex PCR. The sample lists 95,000 to 110,000 clones; about 90% were seen once. Sequencing was performed on peripheral blood. The rearrangement joins TRBV6-5 to TRBJ1-1, with D unclear. This receptor was obtained from a human donor in a cohort sampled during active COVID-19. DNA for the CDR3: TGTGCCAGCAGTACCGACGGGGTGAACACTGAAGCTTTCTTT. Its protein is CASSTDGVNTEAFF.